This is a list of T cell receptor beta chains from one sample in a study of vaccination and CD4 T cells after COVID-19. TCRdb re-called the PCR reads with MiXCR, one entry per CDR3 protein. The sample has roughly 31,000 distinct CDR3 sequences; around 49% are singletons. The starting material was CD4+ T cells from blood, obtained about 7 months after SARS-CoV-2 vaccination. Receptors originate from a human donor who had recovered from COVID-19. CDR3s include the opening cysteine and the closing phenylalanine or tryptophan. The order of the fields is V gene, J gene, D gene, clone size, CDR3 DNA, CDR3 protein. A D gene is named only where the DNA matches it firmly. Where a row states a size, it is once, few, many or the class of an expanded clone; other rows omit it.

V: TRBV20-1; J: TRBJ2-5; D: TRBD1; size: few; DNA: TGCAGTCCCGCCCCAGGGGGCGAAGAGACCCAGTACTTC; CDR3: CSPAPGGEETQYF
V: TRBV7-2; J: TRBJ1-1; D: NA; size: NA; DNA: TGTGCCAGCACCTTACTCAGGGGCACTGAAGCTTTCTTT; CDR3: CASTLLRGTEAFF
V: TRBV21-1; J: TRBJ2-2; D: NA; size: few; DNA: TGTGCCAGCAGCAAACAGGGCACCGGGGAGCTGTTTTTT; CDR3: CASSKQGTGELFF
V: TRBV7-3; J: TRBJ2-3; D: TRBD2; size: NA; DNA: TGTGCCAGCAGCTTAATGGCGGGAGGGGCAGATACGCAGTATTTT; CDR3: CASSLMAGGADTQYF
V: TRBV24-1; J: TRBJ2-3; D: TRBD2; size: NA; DNA: TGTGCCACCAGTGGTTCTAGCGGGAGGGACCACCTTAGCACAGATACGCAGTATTTT; CDR3: CATSGSSGRDHLSTDTQYF
V: TRBV19; J: TRBJ1-5; D: NA; size: few; DNA: TGTGCCAGTAGTGGAGACGGCCGCAATCAGCCCCAGCATTTT; CDR3: CASSGDGRNQPQHF
V: TRBV20-1; J: TRBJ1-5; D: NA; size: NA; DNA: TGCAGTGCTAGAGATGAGGGATTAAAAAGTCAGCCCCAGCATTTT; CDR3: CSARDEGLKSQPQHF
V: TRBV5-4; J: TRBJ2-5; D: NA; size: NA; DNA: TGTGCCAGCAGCTTGGTAGCGATAGAAGAGACCCAGTACTTC; CDR3: CASSLVAIEETQYF
V: TRBV27; J: TRBJ1-1; D: NA; size: few; DNA: TGTGCCAGCAGTTTTACCGGGAACACTGAAGCTTTCTTT; CDR3: CASSFTGNTEAFF
V: TRBV28; J: TRBJ2-7; D: TRBD1; size: NA; DNA: TGTGCCAGCAATCGACAGGGGAAGTCCTACGAGCAGTACTTC; CDR3: CASNRQGKSYEQYF
V: TRBV28; J: TRBJ1-5; D: TRBD1; size: NA; DNA: TGTGCCAGCAGATCTACAGGGGGCTATAGCAATCAGCCCCAGCATTTT; CDR3: CASRSTGGYSNQPQHF
V: TRBV21-1; J: TRBJ2-1; D: NA; size: NA; DNA: TGTGCCAGCAGCAAACGACGTTTGTCGGACAATGAGCAGTTCTTC; CDR3: CASSKRRLSDNEQFF
V: TRBV19; J: TRBJ2-3; D: TRBD1; size: NA; DNA: TGTGCCAGTAGTATGGTCCCCGGACAGGGGGCAGATACGCAGTATTTT; CDR3: CASSMVPGQGADTQYF